The 10 T cell receptor beta chains in this list originate from one sample, sequenced in a study of technical replicates of blood from several donors. TCRdb's copy holds only in-frame clones and misses some; the assay was immunoSEQ multiplex PCR. The top ten hold roughly 3.7% of the sample, which has 80,000 or so clones, 80% to 90% seen once. The sequenced sample was PBMCs. These receptors were obtained from a human donor in good health. Some clones in this sample may be carry-over from other donors' samples.

The chain recombines TRBV19 with TRBJ1-1; 7 bases are shared with TRBD1. With 5 bases clipped from V and 3 bases from J, the junction kept 6 bases outside the gene matches. The germline CDR1 and CDR2 sequences are LNHDA and SQIVND (reference sequence). This CDR3 has 14 amino acids. Written as DNA, the CDR3 is TGTGCCAGTAGTGACAGGGTTTATCACACTGAAGCTTTCTTT. Translation: CASSDRVYHTEAFF.

The chain has TRBV5-1 and TRBJ2-3; 7 bases map to TRBD2. Trimming removed 7 bases from V and 4 bases from J; junction bases left unmatched: 9. Germline V gives CDR1 SGHRS, CDR2 YFSETQ. The CDR3 has 14 amino acids. CDR3 residues: CASSREAGSDTQYF. In nucleotides, the CDR3 is TGCGCCAGCTCCCGGGAGGCTGGATCAGATACGCAGTATTTT.

The V gene is TRBV6-6, the J gene TRBJ2-2; D is unclear. V was pared by 0 bases and J by 9 bases, with 11 bases between. Germline assignment: CDR1 MNHNY and CDR2 SVGAGI (reference sequence). The CDR3 runs to 14 residues. DNA of the CDR3: TGTGCCAGCAGTTACTCGGTGCGAGCTAGGGAGCTGTTTTTT. This translates into CASSYSVRARELFF.

This clone was detected a few times. V usage is TRBV2 and J usage is TRBJ1-1; maybe TRBD1 (6 bases). Germline V gene lookup returns CDR1 SNHLY and CDR2 FYNNEI. The V and J ends lost 10 bases and 6 bases respectively, with 15 bases between them. This CDR3 is 12 amino acids long. The CDR3 coding sequence is TGTGCCACAGACAGGTTGGGTGCTGAAGCTTTCTTT. Amino acid sequence: CATDRLGAEAFF. Supplemented by reference TRBV2 and TRBJ1-1, the full variable domain reads EPEVTQTPSHQVTQMGQEVILRCVPISNHLYFYWYRQILGQKVEFLVSFYNNEISEKSEIFDDQFSVERPDGSNFTLKIRSTKLEDSAMYFCATDRLGAEAFFGQGTRLTVV.

The gene calls are TRBV14 and TRBJ1-6, with 7 positions matching TRBD1. J gave up 4 bases and V 2 bases, and 8 bases lay outside the gene matches. This CDR3 is 17 amino acids long. Germline CDR1 reads SGHDN; CDR2 reads FVKESK. In DNA, the CDR3 is TGTGCCAGCAGCCAATACAGGGGAATCGGGTATAATTCACCCCTCCACTTT. Translation gives CASSQYRGIGYNSPLHF.

Comments on this clone: The sample contains more than one DNA sequence encoding this CDR3. This chain connects TRBV27 to TRBJ1-5, with 7 positions matching TRBD1. With 3 bases clipped from V and 5 bases from J, the junction kept 4 bases outside the gene matches. The V gene's germline CDR1 is MNHEY and CDR2 SMNVEV (reference sequence). CDR3 size: 14 residues. The CDR3 loop reads CASSLGQGDQPQHF. The CDR3 DNA reads as TGTGCCAGCAGTTTGGGTCAGGGGGATCAGCCCCAGCATTTT.

The chain links TRBV27 to TRBJ2-5, with 11 positions matching TRBD1. After removal of 3 bases from V and 6 bases from J, the junction contained 3 bases not matched to a gene. CDR1 and CDR2 from the germline V gene are MNHEY and SMNVEV (reference sequence). CDR3 length: 14 residues. The CDR3 nucleotides read TGTGCCAGCAGTTTGGACAGGGGGCTGAAGACCCAGTACTTC. Translated, it gives CASSLDRGLKTQYF.

The V and J genes are TRBV9 and TRBJ2-7; TRBD2 is a possible D gene (5 bases). Per germline, CDR1 SGDLS and CDR2 YYNGEE. The CDR3 covers 13 residues. Trimming shortened V by 3 bases and J by 3 bases, and 10 bases separated the two germline ends. The DNA for the CDR3 is TGTGCCAGCAGCGAGGACGGAGGCTACGAGCAGTACTTC. This translates into CASSEDGGYEQYF.

Comments on this clone: A junction boundary mismatches the germline segment, possibly from a read error. Other DNA sequences within the sample encode an identical CDR3. The genes are TRBV5-1 and TRBJ1-1; D is undetermined. The CDR3 runs 13 residues. Germline CDR1 and CDR2: SGHRS and YFSETQ. In nucleotides, the CDR3 is TGCGCCAGCAGCGCGGAGTGGAACACTGAAGCTTTCTTC. Encoded protein: CASSAEWNTEAFF.

The chain recombines TRBV29-1 with TRBJ2-7; 11 bases line up with TRBD1. The CDR3 covers 14 residues. Trimming removed 5 bases from V and 5 bases from J; junction bases left unmatched: 8. Germline loops: CDR1 SQVTM, CDR2 ANQGSEA. The DNA of the CDR3 is TGCAGCGTTAATTCCGGGACAGGGGGAAACGAGCAGTACTTC. Translating gives CSVNSGTGGNEQYF.